The clone carrying this T cell receptor (beta chain) was detected many times. The sample is drawn from a study of CD8 T cells in ankylosing spondylitis. The V gene lost 0 bases and the J gene lost 7 bases, with 14 bases spanning the gap. The CDR3 loop spans 15 amino acids. Per germline, CDR1 SGDLS and CDR2 YYNGEE. TCRdb recomputed calls from the 5' RACE reads with MiXCR, one row per CDR3 protein. Of about 42,000 distinct CDR3 sequences in the sample, less than 3% were seen once. The TCR originated in a male donor with ankylosing spondylitis or in good health (not recorded which). The chain carries TRBV9 and TRBJ2-1, with a possible D match to TRBD1 (6 bases). Sequenced sample: blood, either unsorted or a sorted T cell fraction (not recorded which). CDR3 region: CASSVGRRGENEQFF. The CDR3 nucleotides are TGTGCCAGCAGCGTAGGTCGCAGGGGTGAGAATGAGCAGTTCTTC. Full variable domain (missing parts from reference TRBV9 and TRBJ2-1): DSGVTQTPKHLITATGQRVTLRCSPRSGDLSVYWYQQSLDQGLQFLIQYYNGEERAKGNILERFSAQQFPDLHSELNLSSLELGDSALYFCASSVGRRGENEQFFGPGTRLTVL.